Below are 19 T cell receptor beta chains sequenced from a single sample in a study of blood T cell repertoires in COVID-19. Generated by immunoSEQ multiplex PCR, the TCRdb table keeps only in-frame clones and is missing some. The sample contains some 220,000 clones, 80% to 90% of which appear only once. Sequenced input: peripheral blood. The receptors derive from a man in his fifties or sixties who had recovered from COVID-19.

CDR3: CASSPGTSGEETQYF. In DNA form, the CDR3 reads TGTGCCAGCAGCCCGGGGACTAGCGGGGAAGAGACCCAGTACTTC. V is TRBV5-4 and J is TRBJ2-5; the match to TRBD2 covers 13 bases. The CDR3 loop spans 15 amino acids. The trim removed 4 bases at V and 3 bases at J, leaving 3 bases unmatched. Germline V gene lookup returns CDR1 SGHNT and CDR2 YYREEE (reference sequence).

The chain carries TRBV29-1 and TRBJ2-1, with 8 bases that match TRBD2. This CDR3 is built from 17 residues. V trimming: 3 bases; J trimming: 4 bases; junction bases outside the gene matches: 14. Germline V gene data show CDR1 as SQVTM and CDR2 as ANQGSEA. CDR3 amino acids: CSVDSGMGLAAYNEQFF. In nucleotides, the CDR3 is TGCAGCGTTGATAGCGGGATGGGGCTAGCGGCATACAATGAGCAGTTCTTC.

A few counts support this clone. CDR3 coding DNA: TGTGCCAGCAGTGTGGGGGGGAACACCATATATTTT. Protein sequence: CASSVGGNTIYF. The chain is built from TRBV2 and TRBJ1-3, with D perhaps TRBD1 (5 bases). Germline V gene sequence: CDR1 SNHLY, CDR2 FYNNEI. Trimming removed 4 bases from V and 7 bases from J, with 8 bases in between. The CDR3 runs 12 residues. Full variable domain (rest looked up from reference TRBV2 and TRBJ1-3): EPEVTQTPSHQVTQMGQEVILRCVPISNHLYFYWYRQILGQKVEFLVSFYNNEISEKSEIFDDQFSVERPDGSNFTLKIRSTKLEDSAMYFCASSVGGNTIYFGEGSWLTVV.

The chain recombines TRBV18 with TRBJ2-7, with TRBD2 as a possible D gene (6 bases). CDR1 and CDR2 (germline): KGHSH, LQKENI. The CDR3 is 14 amino acids. V was cut by 3 bases and J by 5 bases, with 14 bases left in between. The CDR3 DNA sequence: TGTGCCAGCTCACCTCAGCCAGGGAGGAACGAGCAGTACTTC. The encoded protein is CASSPQPGRNEQYF.

This chain connects TRBV2 to TRBJ2-3; TRBD1 might be the D (6 bases). Germline values: CDR1 SNHLY, CDR2 FYNNEI. Trimming removed 11 bases at V and 3 bases at J, with 15 bases between. The CDR3 has 13 amino acids. As DNA, the CDR3 is TGTGCCTCACTGGGGGCAGGGACAGATACGCAGTATTTT. Translated: CASLGAGTDTQYF.

The rearrangement joins TRBV7-9 to TRBJ1-3, with a tentative D call TRBD1 (6 bases). The CDR3 has 15 residues. The germline gives CDR1 SEHNR, CDR2 FQNEAQ (reference sequence). The V gene lost 7 bases and the J gene lost 0 bases, with 13 bases spanning the gap. CDR3 bases: TGTGCCAGCACCGGGACACCTATCTCTGGAAACACCATATATTTT. Protein: CASTGTPISGNTIYF.

This sequence joins TRBV27 and TRBJ2-7, with 9 bases matching TRBD1. The ends lost 5 bases at V and 6 bases at J; junction bases unmatched: 8. The V gene's germline CDR1 is MNHEY and CDR2 SMNVEV (reference sequence). The CDR3 is 14 residues long. CDR3 loop: CASSLGDRVFEQYF. Written as DNA, the CDR3 is TGTGCCAGCAGTCTTGGGGACAGGGTTTTCGAGCAGTACTTC.

The gene calls are TRBV4-1 and TRBJ1-5, with D possibly TRBD1 on 6 matching bases. The CDR3 length is 15 residues. Germline assignment: CDR1 MGHRA and CDR2 YSYEKL. V was pared by 2 bases and J by 4 bases, with 12 bases between. In nucleotides, the CDR3 is TGCGCCAGCAGCCAACAGGGGACTAGAAATCAGCCCCAGCATTTT. Its translation: CASSQQGTRNQPQHF.

The count of this clone is one. The chain combines TRBV7-9 with TRBJ1-1; D possibly corresponds to TRBD1 (5 bases). This CDR3 has 16 amino acids. V was trimmed by 2 bases and J by 3 bases, leaving 16 bases between them. Germline V lookup: CDR1 SEHNR, CDR2 FQNEAQ (reference sequence). The CDR3 bases are TGTGCCAGCAGCTTACAGTTTGGGGCTCGGTACACTGAAGCTTTCTTT. Translated: CASSLQFGARYTEAFF.

The rearrangement uses TRBV18 and TRBJ2-3; TRBD2 matches at 13 bases. This CDR3 is 16 amino acids long. From germline, CDR1 is KGHSH and CDR2 LQKENI. With V trimmed by 2 bases and J by 5 bases, 4 bases remained unmatched. The CDR3 region has the DNA TGTGCCAGCTCACCATCAGGGACTAGCGGGATAGATACGCAGTATTTT. This gives the protein CASSPSGTSGIDTQYF.

This chain links TRBV14 with TRBJ2-1, with 10 bases matching TRBD2. This CDR3 has 18 residues. With V trimmed by 1 base and J by 1 base, 7 bases remained unmatched. Germline V gives CDR1 SGHDN, CDR2 FVKESK. CDR3 DNA sequence: TGTGCCAGCAGCCAAGGGTTTAGCGGGAGGTCATCCTACAATGAGCAGTTCTTC. Protein product: CASSQGFSGRSSYNEQFF.

Only a few counts were recorded for this clone. The V and J genes are TRBV12-3 or TRBV12-4 and TRBJ2-7; D is perhaps TRBD1 (6 bases). The CDR3 sequence is 12 residues long. Trimming pared 6 bases from V and 5 bases from J, leaving 11 bases between. The CDR3 DNA follows: TGTGCCAGCAGAAACAGGGACCACGAGCAGTACTTC. It codes for CASRNRDHEQYF.

A remark on this clone: The identical CDR3 is also encoded by other nucleotide sequences in the sample. The V and J genes are TRBV18 and TRBJ2-1, with 13 nucleotides matching TRBD2. This CDR3 region has 15 residues. CDR1 is KGHSH, CDR2 LQKENI, per germline. With V trimmed by 3 bases and J by 6 bases, 2 bases remained unmatched. The DNA of the CDR3 is TGTGCCAGCTCACCTCGGACTAGCGGGGGCAATGAGCAGTTCTTC. Amino acids: CASSPRTSGGNEQFF.

V is TRBV6-6 and J is TRBJ1-5, with D perhaps TRBD1 (6 bases). CDR1 and CDR2 (germline): MNHNY, SVGAGI (reference sequence). V dropped 0 bases and J dropped 3 bases, with 9 bases sitting between them. CDR3 length equals 15 residues. This CDR3 is CASSYSQGPNQPQHF. The CDR3 nucleotides read TGTGCCAGCAGTTACTCACAGGGACCCAATCAGCCCCAGCATTTT.

This rearrangement joins TRBV7-7 to TRBJ2-7; maybe TRBD2 (6 bases). With 3 bases removed from V and 1 base from J, the gap between germline ends came to 13 bases. Germline CDR1 SSHAT, CDR2 FNYEAQ (reference sequence). The CDR3 runs to 15 residues. DNA of the CDR3: TGTGCCAGCAGCTTGGGGAGCGGGCCATCCTACGAGCAGTACTTC. Its translation: CASSLGSGPSYEQYF.

The chain combines TRBV2 with TRBJ2-3; 9 bases fit TRBD1. Germline lookup yields CDR1 SNHLY and CDR2 FYNNEI. This CDR3 region has 14 residues. V was clipped by 5 bases and J by 4 bases; unmatched bases: 4. The CDR3, as DNA: TGTGCCAGCAGTCTAACAGGGGGCGCAGATACGCAGTATTTT. Translating it yields CASSLTGGADTQYF.

This chain links TRBV6-5 with TRBJ1-1; possibly TRBD1 for D (5 bases). Germline loops: CDR1 MNHEY, CDR2 SVGAGI. There are 12 residues in the CDR3. V lost 5 bases and J lost 6, with 10 bases in between. The CDR3 sequence: CASSPPTAEAFF. CDR3 sequence (DNA): TGTGCCAGCAGTCCGCCGACAGCTGAAGCTTTCTTT.

This clone occurred once. The chain is built from TRBV5-1 and TRBJ1-5; D may be TRBD1 (6 bases). There are 17 residues in the CDR3. Germline CDR1 is SGHRS and CDR2 is YFSETQ. Trimming stripped 2 bases from V and 0 bases from J, with 15 bases between. CDR3 protein: CASSLQGQLHSNQPQHF. As DNA, the CDR3 is TGCGCCAGCAGCTTACAAGGACAGCTCCATAGCAATCAGCCCCAGCATTTT.

V and J are TRBV7-6 and TRBJ1-4; 8 nucleotides match TRBD1. Germline assignment: CDR1 SGHVS and CDR2 FNYEAQ. CDR3 size: 17 residues. Losses at the gene ends were 3 bases for V and 8 bases for J; bases not matched to a gene: 14. The CDR3 coding sequence is TGTGCCAGCAGCTTTCCCCGGACAGGGAAGGTTGGGGAAAAACTGTTTTTT. It yields the protein CASSFPRTGKVGEKLFF.